This T cell receptor (beta chain) was identified during a study of Graves' ophthalmopathy and Graves' hyperthyroidism (dated by TCRdb to the late 2010s). Broadly, across the study: Hyperthyroidism was considered stable if no progression to ophthalmopathy occurred within 18 months of follow-up. To tell Graves' ophthalmopathy apart from Graves' hyperthyroidism, and to predict which patients would progress to ophthalmopathy, the study relied on TCR beta repertoire signatures. In total, 135 blood samples were TCR-sequenced: fewer than 50 ophthalmopathy, some 75 hyperthyroidism and some 17 hyperthyroidism-to-ophthalmopathy patients. To explore V-J signatures distinguishing ophthalmopathy from hyperthyroidism, a discovery set of some 100 patients (roughly 42 ophthalmopathy, 57 stable hyperthyroidism) was enrolled. An independent validation cohort was composed of 18 hyperthyroidism patients and around 16 patients who later progressed from hyperthyroidism to ophthalmopathy. T-cell repertoires of thyroid tissue and blood were compared in over 5 hyperthyroidism patients. Once sampling was done, hyperthyroidism patients were given methimazole at a starting dose of 30 mg daily, while ophthalmopathy patients were given high-dose intravenous methylprednisolone.

The CDR3 spans 16 residues, from the cysteine through the phenylalanine. This entry keeps only the CDR3 DNA: 48 bases, framed from base 1. From the germline V gene, CDR1 is SGHTA and CDR2 is FQGNSA. Relative to germline, V is missing 5 bases and J is missing 2 bases, with 12 bases of the junction outside any gene match. Patients with hyperthyroidism were aged 18 to 65 years, had been newly diagnosed, and had a disease duration of less than 2 months. Patients were excluded if they had other autoimmune diseases, uncontrolled infections, pregnancy or lactation. Clinical symptoms, serum thyroxine, TRAb, thyroid ultrasound and orbital computed tomography were used for diagnosis. Total RNA was extracted with Trizol reagent and quality-checked on an Agilent 2100 Bioanalyzer. TCR beta CDR3 regions were amplified from RNA transcripts for repertoire sequencing. The first round was an RT-PCR using HTBI primers with the Qiagen OneStep RT-PCR kit, and this first round was followed by a second-round multiplex PCR, then size selection and purification. Sequencing of the libraries was carried out on an Illumina HiSeq2000 in paired-end mode with 100 bp reads. The authors' analysis ran thus. SOAPnuke was used to process the reads, removing any read that contained adapters or uncalled bases, had a mean Phred below 15, or lacked an exact match to the constant primer or identifier. High-quality paired reads were merged with COPE v1.2.5. Unique nucleotide sequences were defined as clonotypes and aligned to IMGT TRB V, D and J references using MiTCR v1.1. The analysis was limited to V-J combinations with a frequency above 0.0001, which together covered roughly 99% of repertoires. For each V-J combination, a TCR clonal expansion and chaos score was defined as the ratio of F50 clonal expansion to chaos observed in the TCRdist matrix. Welch's t-statistics and random forest were used to reduce features to about 14 V-J combinations, which were fed into a naive Bayes classifier. The Morisita-Horn index was used to measure how similar the thyroid and blood repertoires were. TCRdb reanalyzed the raw reads on its own, using fastp at Q25 for trimming and MiXCR for clone calling, and kept in-frame beta chains. Each record represents a unique CDR3 protein, reported with the most common genes and DNA among its rows. Clone size and V and J calls follow TCRdb, not the original study. For this sample the table gives roughly 1.1 million distinct CDR3 sequences, of which 35% to 45% were detected only once. Roughly 10% of the sample rests with the top ten.

The table lists this clonotype with a few counts. What this receptor recognizes is not known. No base quality information exists; no much larger clone differs at one position. Overall results and qualifications from the work: Among expanded thyroid clonotypes with frequency above 0.001, most also showed up in blood, which suggests that blood repertoires may reflect the thyroid immune response. Sample size was not statistically predetermined, and group allocation was not concealed from the investigators. In validation, the model predicted ophthalmopathy progression with more than 70% sensitivity and roughly 72% specificity; some 13 predicted patients were CT-confirmed with GO in a median of about 7.1 months. Ophthalmopathy was separated from stable hyperthyroidism by the 13-signature model with about 90% sensitivity and just under 84% specificity in cross-validation and with 80%/75% in the test set.

The chain was built from TRBV7-2 and TRBJ2-7; 7 junctional bases match TRBD1. What was sequenced was peripheral blood or thyroid tissue (not recorded which). This clonotype was sampled from an adult man with Graves' hyperthyroidism. The CDR3 amino acid sequence is: CASSPTGQASTYEQYF. The nucleotide sequence reads as follows: TGTGCCAGCAGCCCTACAGGACAGGCTTCTACCTACGAGCAGTACTTC.